A single sample gave rise to the 20 T cell receptor beta chains below, sequenced in a study of T cell changes during pregnancy in multiple sclerosis. Generated by immunoSEQ multiplex PCR, the TCRdb table keeps only in-frame clones and is missing some. There are around 61,000 clones in the sample; around 91% occur only once, and roughly 1.5% lies in the top ten. The source was peripheral blood, collected in the third trimester of pregnancy. These receptors originate from a female donor in good health, enrolled as a control in a pregnancy study.

The gene calls are TRBV7-2 and TRBJ2-1, with 11 bases that match TRBD2. The trim removed 7 bases at V and 0 bases at J, leaving 8 bases unmatched. The CDR3 consists of 17 residues. Germline CDR1 SGHTA, CDR2 FQGNSA. The CDR3, as DNA: TGTGCCAGCAACTTTCTAGCGGGGGGCAGCTCCTACAATGAGCAGTTCTTC. Its protein product is CASNFLAGGSSYNEQFF.

The chain couples TRBV6-1 to TRBJ1-2; D unclear. Trimming removed 5 bases from V and 3 bases from J, with 13 bases in between. This CDR3 is built from 14 residues. Germline V CDR1 and CDR2: MNHNS, SASEGT. DNA of the CDR3: TGTGCCAGCAGTCCTACCAATCGGGACTATGGCTACACCTTC. It specifies CASSPTNRDYGYTF.

CDR3 region: CASSLTRFYEQYF. CDR3 coding DNA: TGTGCCAGCAGCTTAACGAGGTTCTACGAGCAGTACTTC. This sequence joins TRBV11-2 and TRBJ2-7, with D unresolved. Germline loops: CDR1 SGHAT, CDR2 FQNNGV. This CDR3 is 13 amino acids long. V gave up 2 bases and J gave up 3 bases, with 8 bases separating them.

This sequence joins TRBV5-1 and TRBJ1-5; D may be TRBD1 (5 bases). Germline V CDR1 and CDR2: SGHRS, YFSETQ. The V gene lost 0 bases and the J gene lost 6 bases, with 16 bases spanning the gap. The CDR3 is made up of 16 amino acids. CDR3 loop: CASSLVRGNRSQPQHF. CDR3 DNA: TGCGCCAGCAGCTTGGTTAGGGGCAATAGAAGTCAGCCCCAGCATTTT.

The chain couples TRBV18 to TRBJ1-4; TRBD1 is a possible D gene (5 bases). In germline, CDR1 is KGHSH, CDR2 LQKENI. V was pared by 3 bases and J by 10 bases, with 15 bases between. This CDR3 has 14 amino acids. In nucleotides, the CDR3 is TGTGCCAGCTCACCCCCACAGACGGGGGGAAAACTGTTTTTT. This codes for CASSPPQTGGKLFF.

The V and J genes are TRBV4-2 and TRBJ1-2, with D perhaps TRBD1 (5 bases). Germline CDR1 and CDR2: LGHNA and YNFKEQ. V was pared by 4 bases and J by 7 bases, with 16 bases between. The CDR3 contains 14 residues. The DNA of the CDR3 is TGTGCCAGCAGCCCACCCCGGGGAGGGGCTGGCTACACCTTC. Amino acid sequence: CASSPPRGGAGYTF.

The V call is TRBV5-4, the J call TRBJ1-6; the D is unclear. The CDR3 has 14 amino acids. With 0 bases removed from V and 6 bases from J, the gap between germline ends came to 7 bases. The germline V gene has CDR1 SGHNT and CDR2 YYREEE (reference sequence). The chain's CDR3 is CASSLDSSNSPLHF. Here the CDR3 DNA reads TGTGCCAGCAGCTTGGACAGTTCTAATTCACCCCTCCACTTT.

The gene calls are TRBV19 and TRBJ2-4, with 12 bases that match TRBD1. This CDR3 is 14 amino acids long. CDR1 is LNHDA and CDR2 is SQIVND in the germline V gene (reference sequence). The ends lost 8 bases at V and 4 bases at J; junction bases unmatched: 3. CDR3 bases: TGTGCCAGTCTGGGACAGGGGGCGAAAAACATTCAGTACTTC. As protein: CASLGQGAKNIQYF.

V is TRBV19 and J is TRBJ1-6, with D perhaps matching TRBD1 (6 bases). The CDR3 loop spans 14 amino acids. V was pared by 5 bases and J by 7 bases, with 12 bases between. CDR1 and CDR2 (germline): LNHDA, SQIVND (reference sequence). In DNA, the CDR3 is TGTGCCAGTAGTGTCGGGACACAAAATTCACCCCTCCACTTT. This sequence encodes CASSVGTQNSPLHF.

The chain joins TRBV18 to TRBJ1-1; the match to TRBD1 covers 7 bases. This CDR3 has 12 residues. With 6 bases clipped from V and 5 bases from J, the junction kept 3 bases outside the gene matches. Germline-derived CDR1 and CDR2 are KGHSH and LQKENI. For the CDR3, the DNA is TGTGCCAGCTCCGACAGGGTGACTGAAGCTTTCTTT. Protein sequence: CASSDRVTEAFF.

This sequence joins TRBV6-5 and TRBJ1-2; 7 bases match TRBD1. In germline, CDR1 is MNHEY, CDR2 SVGAGI. The CDR3 has 15 amino acids. J was trimmed by 4 bases and V by 8 bases; bases with no gene match: 13. Here the CDR3 DNA reads TGTGCCAGCTGCTCACCGGGACAGTTGACCTATGGCTACACCTTC. It yields the protein CASCSPGQLTYGYTF.

V and J are TRBV11-3 and TRBJ2-1; D might be TRBD2 (5 bases). This CDR3 has 15 residues. Germline CDR1 SGHNT, CDR2 YENEEA. Trimming shortened V by 2 bases and J by 4 bases, and 12 bases separated the two germline ends. DNA of the CDR3: TGTGCCAGCAGCTTACGAGGGCGCCCTTACAATGAGCAGTTCTTC. Translating gives CASSLRGRPYNEQFF.

The chain links TRBV11-2 to TRBJ2-5; possibly TRBD2 for D (5 bases). Per germline, CDR1 SGHAT and CDR2 FQNNGV. The CDR3 totals 12 residues. V lost 2 bases and J lost 7, with 8 bases in between. In DNA, the CDR3 is TGTGCCAGCAGCTTACAGGCGGGGACCCAGTACTTC. It specifies CASSLQAGTQYF.

The chain combines TRBV29-1 with TRBJ2-7, with D perhaps TRBD1 (5 bases). This CDR3 has 17 amino acids. The germline gives CDR1 SQVTM, CDR2 ANQGSEA. With 0 bases removed from V and 7 bases from J, the gap between germline ends came to 25 bases. The CDR3, as DNA: TGCAGCGTTGAAGATACCACTGGACAACCATGGGTTGGGGAGCAGTACTTC. It yields the protein CSVEDTTGQPWVGEQYF.

The chain links TRBV21-1 to TRBJ2-7; the D segment call TRBD1 is taken from the table without a DNA check. TRBV21-1 is an annotated pseudogene. This CDR3 is 15 amino acids long. CDR3 DNA: TGTGCCAGCAGCAGACATAATAGGGGCCACTACGAGCAGTACTTC. Translation: CASSRHNRGHYEQYF.

The chain couples TRBV7-9 to TRBJ2-7; the match to TRBD2 covers 12 bases. V shed 5 bases and J 6 bases; nucleotides not matched to a gene: 8. Germline V gene sequence: CDR1 SEHNR, CDR2 FQNEAQ (reference sequence). The CDR3 runs 15 residues. CDR3 residues: CASSVGGLAGREQYF. The CDR3 region has the DNA TGTGCCAGCAGCGTTGGGGGACTAGCGGGCCGCGAGCAGTACTTC.

The chain links TRBV5-1 to TRBJ1-2, with D uncertain. The CDR3 is made up of 15 amino acids. Germline V gene data show CDR1 as SGHRS and CDR2 as YFSETQ. V lost 0 bases, J lost 0 bases, and 9 bases lay in between. CDR3 nucleotide sequence: TGCGCCAGCAGCTTGGGGGGAGTTACTAACTATGGCTACACCTTC. Translating it yields CASSLGGVTNYGYTF.

This chain connects TRBV18 to TRBJ2-7; a possible D gene is TRBD1 (6 bases). The CDR3 extends over 16 amino acids. Germline V gene sequence: CDR1 KGHSH, CDR2 LQKENI. V was shortened by 1 base and J by 3 bases, with 16 bases between the two germline ends. Here the CDR3 DNA reads TGTGCCAGCTCACCACTCTCAGGGGATTCCGGCTACGAGCAGTACTTC. Its translation is CASSPLSGDSGYEQYF.

The V gene is TRBV6-6, the J gene TRBJ2-1; 8 nucleotides line up with TRBD2. V was clipped by 6 bases and J by 0 bases; unmatched bases: 1. The length of the CDR3 is 14 residues. CDR1 is MNHNY, CDR2 SVGAGI, per germline (reference sequence). The CDR3 loop reads CASRLADSYNEQFF. CDR3 nucleotides: TGTGCCAGCAGACTAGCGGACTCCTACAATGAGCAGTTCTTC.

The chain has TRBV5-1 and TRBJ1-2; 9 bases line up with TRBD1. CDR3 length: 14 residues. V lost 4 bases and J lost 5; bases outside the gene matches: 6. From germline, CDR1 is SGHRS and CDR2 YFSETQ. The DNA for the CDR3 is TGCGCCAGCAGCCCTAGGACAGGGGAATATGGCTACACCTTC. Encoded protein: CASSPRTGEYGYTF.